The 25 T cell receptor beta chains listed next were all sequenced from one sample in a study of cytomegalovirus exposure and HLA in healthy donors. PCR was performed using 60 Vbeta and 13 Jbeta primers. TCRdb's copy holds only in-frame clones and misses some; the assay was immunoSEQ multiplex PCR. This table holds around 110,000 clones, 75% found once. Sequenced input: PBMCs. The source of these receptors is a man in his forties or fifties in good health and CMV-seronegative.

The genes are TRBV29-1 and TRBJ2-3, with TRBD2 identical over 14 bases. The CDR3 loop spans 18 amino acids. V lost 7 bases and J lost 5; bases outside the gene matches: 17. Germline lookup yields CDR1 SQVTM and CDR2 ANQGSEA. The CDR3 loop is CSGSTGKTSGGARDTQYF. DNA of the CDR3: TGCAGCGGATCCACAGGGAAGACTAGCGGGGGGGCCCGAGATACGCAGTATTTT.

The CDR3 loop is CASSLESRVPYNEQFF. CDR3 sequence (DNA): TGTGCCAGCAGCTTGGAGTCTCGGGTCCCCTACAATGAGCAGTTCTTC. The J gene is TRBJ2-1, the V gene TRBV5-6; no firm D call. The CDR3 extends over 16 amino acids. Trimming cost V 0 bases and J 2 bases, with 12 bases left between them. Germline CDR1 SGHDT, CDR2 YYEEEE.

In its sample, this clone was seen a few times. This chain connects TRBV7-7 to TRBJ2-5; 8 positions match TRBD2. V lost 1 base to trimming and J lost 5 bases; unmatched junction nucleotides: 3. This CDR3 region has 14 residues. Per germline, CDR1 SSHAT and CDR2 FNYEAQ (reference sequence). The chain's CDR3 is CASSLGTSQETQYF. The CDR3 nucleotides read TGTGCCAGCAGCTTAGGGACTAGCCAGGAGACCCAGTACTTC. The entire variable domain, with the rest obtained from reference TRBV7-7 and TRBJ2-5, is as follows: GAGVSQSPRYKVTKRGQDVTLRCDPISSHATLYWYQQALGQGPEFLTYFNYEAQPDKSGLPSDRFSAERPEGSISTLTIQRTEQRDSAMYRCASSLGTSQETQYFGPGTRLLVL.

The chain joins TRBV10-2 to TRBJ1-6; D not certain. The germline gives CDR1 WSHSY, CDR2 SAAADI. V was shortened by 3 bases and J by 4 bases, with 16 bases between the two germline ends. The CDR3 loop spans 17 amino acids. The CDR3 DNA sequence: TGCGCCAGCAGTGAACAGAGGCCTGGGAGTTATAATTCACCCCTCCACTTT. As protein: CASSEQRPGSYNSPLHF.

This clone appeared once. V usage is TRBV6-5 and J usage is TRBJ1-4, with D perhaps matching TRBD1 (6 bases). Trimming removed 7 bases from V and 7 bases from J, with 13 bases in between. Per germline, CDR1 MNHEY and CDR2 SVGAGI. There are 13 residues in the CDR3. The CDR3 coding sequence is TGTGCCAGCACCCCCACAGGGATTGAAAAACTGTTTTTT. As protein: CASTPTGIEKLFF.

This clone came up once. The V and J genes are TRBV6-1 and TRBJ1-5; 7 nucleotides agree with TRBD1. V trimming: 8 bases; J trimming: 5 bases; junction bases outside the gene matches: 9. CDR1 is MNHNS and CDR2 is SASEGT in the germline V gene. The CDR3 extends over 14 amino acids. The CDR3 DNA is TGTGCCAGCGGGGCGGACAGGCTTTATCAGCCCCAGCATTTT. As protein: CASGADRLYQPQHF.

This chain connects TRBV5-1 to TRBJ2-7; 14 bases match TRBD2. The V segment lost 3 bases and the J segment 1 base; nucleotides outside the gene matches: 18. Germline CDR1 reads SGHRS; CDR2 reads YFSETQ. The CDR3 is 21 amino acids. The CDR3 is CASSYRGLAGGRTFRSYEQYF. CDR3 sequence (DNA): TGCGCCAGCAGCTACCGAGGACTAGCGGGGGGCAGAACCTTTCGATCCTACGAGCAGTACTTC.

This sequence joins TRBV6-6 and TRBJ1-2; 8 bases line up with TRBD1. Germline CDR1 MNHNY, CDR2 SVGAGI (reference sequence). The V and J ends lost 10 bases and 3 bases, in that order; junction bases with no gene match: 7. This CDR3 comprises 13 residues. The CDR3 loop is CATDSTGDYGYTF. As DNA, the CDR3 is TGTGCCACCGATTCGACAGGGGACTATGGCTACACCTTC.

The chain employs TRBV6-1 and TRBJ1-3; D is ambiguous. The CDR3 is 15 residues long. Germline V gene lookup returns CDR1 MNHNS and CDR2 SASEGT. The V end lost 3 bases, the J end lost 2 bases, and 11 bases lay between the germline ends. CDR3 loop: CASSDKRTAGNTIYF. The CDR3 nucleotides read TGTGCCAGCAGTGACAAAAGGACTGCTGGAAACACCATATATTTT.

This clone was observed once. Sequence at one end of the junction differs from germline and may be a read error. V usage is TRBV5-6 and J usage is TRBJ2-2; 9 nucleotides align to TRBD2. The length of the CDR3 is 15 residues. Germline V gene lookup returns CDR1 SGHDT and CDR2 YYEEEE. CDR3 coding DNA: TGTGCCAGCAGCAATAGCGGGGGTCGAACCGGGGAGCCGTTTTTT. This encodes CASSNSGGRTGEPFF.

The gene calls are TRBV25-1 and TRBJ1-6; D might be TRBD1 (5 bases). Trimming removed 6 bases at V and 3 bases at J, with 9 bases between. This CDR3 has 14 amino acids. CDR1 and CDR2 from the germline V gene are MGHDK and SYGVNS. The CDR3, as DNA: TGTGCCAGCAGGCAAACAGGCTATAATTCACCCCTCCACTTT. It translates to CASRQTGYNSPLHF.

The chain recombines TRBV19 with TRBJ1-1, with D possibly being TRBD1 (5 bases). This CDR3 has 15 residues. Germline CDR1 reads LNHDA; CDR2 reads SQIVND (reference sequence). The V gene lost 0 bases and the J gene lost 8 bases, with 16 bases spanning the gap. CDR3 DNA: TGTGCCAGTAGTATAGATCGAGGCAGGACAACCGAAGCTTTCTTT. Its translation: CASSIDRGRTTEAFF.

The chain recombines TRBV5-1 with TRBJ2-7; 9 bases map to TRBD2. The ends lost 7 bases at V and 3 bases at J; junction bases unmatched: 20. This CDR3 spans 18 amino acids. From germline, CDR1 is SGHRS and CDR2 YFSETQ. The chain's CDR3 is CASGISTITSGQVYEQYF. CDR3 DNA: TGCGCCAGCGGAATCTCCACCATCACTAGCGGGCAGGTCTACGAGCAGTACTTC.

The chain is built from TRBV18 and TRBJ1-2, with 9 bases aligning to TRBD1. Germline V gives CDR1 KGHSH, CDR2 LQKENI. With V trimmed by 3 bases and J by 5 bases, 7 bases remained unmatched. The CDR3 is made up of 15 amino acids. CDR3 nucleotide sequence: TGTGCCAGCTCACCGGGACAGGGTTTCGGGTATGGCTACACCTTC. Translated, it gives CASSPGQGFGYGYTF.

The chain combines TRBV5-1 with TRBJ2-7, with TRBD1 matching over 9 bases. Germline CDR1 SGHRS, CDR2 YFSETQ. J gave up 3 bases and V 0 bases, and 4 bases lay outside the gene matches. This CDR3 has 15 residues. CDR3 amino acids: CASSLADRGDYEQYF. CDR3 DNA: TGCGCCAGCAGCTTGGCGGACAGGGGAGACTACGAGCAGTACTTC.

Comment on this clone: A junction end diverges from the germline sequence, so it may reflect a read error. The rearrangement uses TRBV7-6 and TRBJ2-1; 12 bases are shared with TRBD2. The germline gives CDR1 SGHVS, CDR2 FNYEAQ. The CDR3 has 18 residues. CDR3 sequence: CASSLATSGGLSYNEQFF. The CDR3, as DNA: TGTGCCAGCAGCCTAGCGACTAGCGGGGGCCTCAGTTACAATGAGCAGTTCTTC.

This chain connects TRBV12-5 to TRBJ2-7; 8 nucleotides agree with TRBD1. V shed 1 base and J 7 bases; nucleotides not matched to a gene: 6. The germline gives CDR1 LGHNT, CDR2 FRNRAP. This CDR3 region has 14 residues. The CDR3 loop is CASGLGRGLREQYF. The DNA for the CDR3 is TGTGCTAGTGGTTTGGGCAGGGGGCTCCGGGAGCAGTACTTC.

This clone has more than one count but fewer than ten. The CDR3 bases are TGTGCCAGTAGTATAGAGACTAGCGGGGAAACAGATACGCAGTATTTT. Translating it yields CASSIETSGETDTQYF. The chain carries TRBV19 and TRBJ2-3, with 11 bases that match TRBD2. The germline V gene encodes CDR1 LNHDA and CDR2 SQIVND (reference sequence). J was trimmed by 3 bases and V by 0 bases; bases with no gene match: 2. CDR3 length: 16 amino acids. Full variable domain (outside the CDR3, taken from reference TRBV19 and TRBJ2-3): DGGITQSPKYLFRKEGQNVTLSCEQNLNHDAMYWYRQDPGQGLRLIYYSQIVNDFQKGDIAEGYSVSREKKESFPLTVTSAQKNPTAFYLCASSIETSGETDTQYFGPGTRLTVL.

This chain connects TRBV4-1 to TRBJ1-4; tentatively, D is TRBD1 (5 bases). The CDR3 consists of 16 residues. Trimming cost V 0 bases and J 7 bases, with 15 bases left between them. The germline V gene has CDR1 MGHRA and CDR2 YSYEKL. CDR3 bases: TGCGCCAGCAGCCAAGATGGGGCAAGAAGGGGTGAAAAACTGTTTTTT. Its protein is CASSQDGARRGEKLFF.

V is TRBV20-1 and J is TRBJ2-4, with a tentative D call TRBD1 (6 bases). The CDR3 loop spans 11 amino acids. V was pared by 7 bases and J by 6 bases, with 10 bases between. In germline, CDR1 is DFQATT, CDR2 SNEGSKA (reference sequence). CDR3 sequence: CSVSDRNIQYF. CDR3 coding DNA: TGCAGTGTCTCGGACAGAAACATTCAGTACTTC.

The chain combines TRBV4-2 with TRBJ2-3; 9 nucleotides agree with TRBD1. The CDR3 has 16 residues. Losses at the gene ends were 0 bases for V and 5 bases for J; bases not matched to a gene: 6. Germline lookup yields CDR1 LGHNA and CDR2 YNFKEQ. CDR3 loop: CASSQDVTGGGDTQYF. The CDR3 coding sequence is TGTGCCAGCAGCCAAGATGTCACAGGGGGCGGAGATACGCAGTATTTT.

This rearrangement joins TRBV5-1 to TRBJ1-6; 9 nucleotides line up with TRBD1. CDR1 and CDR2 (germline): SGHRS, YFSETQ. This CDR3 has 15 residues. Trimming removed 0 bases from V and 7 bases from J; junction bases left unmatched: 2. CDR3 nucleotides: TGCGCCAGCAGCTTGGAGGGACAGGGAAATTCACCCCTCCACTTT. This sequence encodes CASSLEGQGNSPLHF.

The sample holds one count of this clone. The chain links TRBV5-6 to TRBJ1-3; TRBD1 agrees at 11 bases. The germline CDR1 and CDR2 sequences are SGHDT and YYEEEE. V shed 4 bases, J shed 4 bases, and the junction held 13 bases outside the gene matches. This CDR3 has 18 amino acids. CDR3 coding DNA: TGTGCCAGCAGCCGCCTCGGACAGGGGGCTCCGGGGGGAAACACCATATATTTT. Residues: CASSRLGQGAPGGNTIYF.

The V and J genes are TRBV6-5 and TRBJ1-5; 7 bases agree with TRBD1. The germline gives CDR1 MNHEY, CDR2 SVGAGI. The V gene end was trimmed by 5 bases and the J gene end by 0 bases; junction bases not matched to a gene: 4. The CDR3 totals 15 residues. DNA for the CDR3: TGTGCCAGCAGTCCCGGGACAGATAGCAATCAGCCCCAGCATTTT. Its translation: CASSPGTDSNQPQHF.

The chain couples TRBV6-1 to TRBJ2-5; 7 nucleotides match TRBD1. The junction had 5 bases not matched to a gene; V was cut back by 7 bases and J by 3 bases. CDR3 length: 13 residues. The germline V gene encodes CDR1 MNHNS and CDR2 SASEGT. The CDR3 spells CASTRGSEETQYF. Here the CDR3 DNA reads TGTGCCAGCACCAGGGGGTCTGAAGAGACCCAGTACTTC.